This is a list of T cell receptor beta chains from one sample in a study of shared T cell receptors in the human thymus. Sequencing used immunoSEQ multiplex PCR; TCRdb keeps in-frame clones, though not all of them. Of 550,000 to 800,000 clones in the sample, 80% to 90% were seen once. The same sample was also studied in work on human thymus T cells.

The sequencing sample was made of thymocytes. The source of these receptors is a girl younger than two with a congenital heart defect. The CDR3 runs from the conserved cysteine through the conserved F or W. A D gene is named only where the DNA matches it firmly. The size of a clone is reported for some rows only, either as once, few or many, or as a class for expanded clones.

d_gene	v_gene	j_gene	abundance	CDR3aa	CDR3nt
NA	TRBV4-2	TRBJ1-1	NA	CASSQVTAVDLWTEAFF	TGTGCCAGCAGCCAAGTGACAGCCGTAGACCTGTGGACTGAAGCTTTCTTT
TRBD2	TRBV7-9	TRBJ2-7	NA	CASSPGGGRRAYEQYF	TGTGCCAGCAGCCCCGGGGGGGGACGGCGGGCCTACGAGCAGTACTTC
TRBD2	TRBV4-3	TRBJ2-3	NA	CASSQDQVGLAGADTQYF	TGCGCCAGCAGCCAAGATCAAGTGGGACTAGCGGGTGCAGATACGCAGTATTTT
NA	TRBV27	TRBJ2-5	NA	CASSSTGKETQYF	TGTGCCAGCAGTTCGACAGGCAAAGAGACCCAGTACTTC
NA	TRBV15	TRBJ2-7	NA	CATSRGLDRAGYEQYF	TGTGCCACCAGCAGAGGACTAGACAGGGCTGGGTACGAGCAGTACTTC
NA	TRBV5-4	TRBJ2-1	once	CASSLDSRSYNEQFF	TGTGCCAGCAGCCTTGACAGCCGCTCCTACAATGAGCAGTTCTTC
NA	TRBV11-2	TRBJ1-6	NA	CASSSGGDNSPLHF	TGTGCCAGCAGCTCTGGGGGCGATAATTCACCCCTCCACTTT
TRBD1	TRBV5-4	TRBJ2-7	NA	CASSPRTGLGPYEQYF	TGTGCCAGCAGCCCACGGACAGGGCTTGGACCCTACGAGCAGTACTTC
TRBD2	TRBV4-3	TRBJ2-1	NA	CASSLWTSGLAPISNEQFF	TGCGCCAGCTCGCTTTGGACTAGCGGGCTGGCGCCAATAAGCAATGAGCAGTTCTTC
NA	TRBV16	TRBJ1-1	NA	CASSQDTGGTEAFF	TGTGCCAGCAGCCAAGACACAGGTGGAACTGAAGCTTTCTTT
NA	TRBV11-2	TRBJ2-7	NA	CASSPPRLNEQYF	TGTGCCAGCAGCCCCCCCAGGTTGAACGAGCAGTACTTC
TRBD2	TRBV28	TRBJ2-3	NA	CASSLCGGGPTDTQYF	TGTGCCAGCAGTTTATGTGGCGGGGGACCCACAGATACGCAGTATTTT
NA	TRBV10-3	TRBJ2-7	NA	CATGKPEQYF	TGTGCCACCGGGAAGCCCGAGCAGTACTTC
NA	TRBV9	TRBJ2-2	NA	CASSRGYTGELFF	TGTGCCAGCAGCAGAGGGTACACCGGGGAGCTGTTTTTT
TRBD1	TRBV5-8	TRBJ2-1	NA	CASRTIRDRGNKQFF	TGTGCCAGCAGGACAATCCGGGACAGGGGCAATAAGCAGTTCTTC
NA	TRBV5-1	TRBJ1-5	NA	CASSAGIGDQPQHF	TGCGCCAGCAGCGCGGGAATTGGAGATCAGCCCCAGCATTTT
TRBD2	TRBV7-9	TRBJ2-3	NA	CASSLSLGTSGGYTDTQYF	TGTGCCAGCAGCTTGAGTCTAGGGACTAGCGGGGGATACACAGATACGCAGTATTTT
TRBD1	TRBV5-4	TRBJ1-2	NA	CASSLTGTGSDYGYTF	TGTGCCAGCAGCCTAACCGGGACAGGGTCGGACTATGGCTACACCTTC
NA	TRBV18	TRBJ2-1	few	CASSGGLHNEQFF	TGTGCCAGCTCAGGAGGCCTACACAATGAGCAGTTCTTC
NA	TRBV10-1	TRBJ1-1	NA	CASRQGMNTEAFF	TGCGCCAGCAGACAGGGAATGAACACTGAAGCTTTCTTT
NA	TRBV30	TRBJ1-6	NA	CAWRTDDSPLHF	TGTGCCTGGAGGACAGACGATTCACCCCTCCACTTT
NA	TRBV4-3	TRBJ2-1	NA	CASSPSDSSGKGEQFF	TGCGCCAGCAGCCCATCGGACAGTTCGGGCAAGGGTGAGCAGTTCTTC
NA	TRBV5-4	TRBJ2-2	NA	CASSLASAGLGELFF	TGTGCCAGCAGCTTGGCCTCGGCGGGGCTCGGGGAGCTGTTTTTT
TRBD1	TRBV15	TRBJ1-5	NA	CATSRDLLKGTDLNQPQHF	TGTGCCACCAGCAGAGATCTGTTGAAAGGGACAGACTTAAATCAGCCCCAGCATTTT
NA	TRBV6-6	TRBJ1-5	NA	CASSYSRELNQPQHF	TGTGCCAGCAGCTATAGTCGGGAATTAAATCAGCCCCAGCATTTT
NA	TRBV11-2	TRBJ2-7	NA	CASSLLPSREGGDEQYF	TGTGCCAGCAGCTTACTCCCGTCCAGGGAGGGGGGAGACGAGCAGTACTTC
NA	TRBV9	TRBJ2-6	NA	CASSETRGGGANVLTF	TGTGCCAGCAGCGAAACCAGGGGCGGTGGGGCCAACGTCCTGACTTTC
NA	TRBV10-3	TRBJ2-4	NA	CAISESGPTPPIAKNIQYF	TGTGCCATCAGTGAGTCAGGTCCGACACCTCCCATAGCCAAAAACATTCAGTACTTC
TRBD2	TRBV5-8	TRBJ2-7	NA	CASSLSLAGCYEQYF	TGTGCCAGCAGCTTGAGCCTAGCGGGATGCTACGAGCAGTACTTC
NA	TRBV18	TRBJ1-1	NA	CASSPPWAKNTEAFF	TGTGCCAGCTCACCACCCTGGGCCAAGAACACTGAAGCTTTCTTT
NA	TRBV15	TRBJ1-6	NA	CATQRGAGPNNSPLHF	TGTGCCACCCAAAGGGGCGCTGGTCCTAATAATTCACCCCTCCACTTT
TRBD2	TRBV29-1	TRBJ2-1	NA	CRLNQLASGASYNEQFF	TGCAGGCTGAACCAACTCGCCAGCGGGGCCTCCTACAATGAGCAGTTCTTC
TRBD2	TRBV4-1	TRBJ2-5	NA	CASSRTAGGQKETQYF	TGCGCCAGCAGCCGAACAGCGGGGGGCCAAAAAGAGACCCAGTACTTC
TRBD1	TRBV19	TRBJ1-2	NA	CASSIARQGDYGYTF	TGTGCCAGTAGTATAGCCCGACAGGGGGACTATGGCTACACCTTC
NA	TRBV5-1	TRBJ1-6	NA	CASSLGGREDNSPLHF	TGCGCCAGCAGCTTGGGCGGTAGGGAGGATAATTCACCCCTCCACTTT
TRBD1	TRBV7-9	TRBJ1-2	NA	CASSPWTGSYGYTF	TGTGCCAGCAGCCCGTGGACAGGATCATATGGCTACACCTTC
NA	TRBV9	TRBJ1-5	NA	CASSTQEGNQPQHF	TGTGCCAGCAGTACTCAGGAGGGCAATCAGCCCCAGCATTTT
NA	TRBV6-5	TRBJ1-3	NA	CASSPRAAGNTIYF	TGTGCCAGCAGCCCCCGAGCCGCTGGAAACACCATATATTTT
TRBD2	TRBV7-2	TRBJ2-2	NA	CASSFRLAGAYVNTGELFF	TGTGCCAGCAGCTTCCGACTAGCGGGGGCCTATGTGAACACCGGGGAGCTGTTTTTT
NA	TRBV19	TRBJ1-4	NA	CASSEEHSRETGLGEKLFF	TGTGCCAGTAGTGAGGAACACTCCAGGGAAACAGGGTTAGGAGAAAAACTGTTTTTT